What follows are 10 T cell receptor beta chains derived from one specimen sequenced in a study of OX40 agonist ivuxolimab in advanced cancers. The assay was immunoSEQ multiplex PCR, and TCRdb's table has in-frame clones only and misses some. The sample contains 77,000 or so clones, more than 80% of which appear only once. The specimen was CD4+ or CD8+ T cells sorted from blood, collected in a trial of the OX40 agonist ivuxolimab. Receptor source: an adult with an advanced solid tumor such as melanoma, head and neck, liver or kidney cancer.

The chain carries TRBV10-2 and TRBJ1-5; D gene uncertain. V dropped 3 bases and J dropped 4 bases, with 7 bases sitting between them. Germline values: CDR1 WSHSY, CDR2 SAAADI. The CDR3 spans 13 residues. The CDR3 DNA sequence: TGCGCCAGCAGTGACGGTAGTAATCAGCCCCAGCATTTT. Amino acids: CASSDGSNQPQHF.

This sequence joins TRBV11-2 and TRBJ1-1; D call uncertain. The CDR3 totals 15 residues. The V and J ends lost 5 bases and 1 base respectively, with 14 bases between them. Looked up from germline, CDR1 is SGHAT and CDR2 is FQNNGV. The chain's CDR3 is CASSEAPRGNTEAFF. In nucleotides, the CDR3 is TGTGCCAGCAGCGAAGCCCCCAGAGGGAACACTGAAGCTTTCTTT. The complete variable domain, with remaining parts taken from reference TRBV11-2 and TRBJ1-1, reads EAGVAQSPRYKIIEKRQSVAFWCNPISGHATLYWYQQILGQGPKLLIQFQNNGVVDDSQLPKDRFSAERLKGVDSTLKIQPAKLEDSAVYLCASSEAPRGNTEAFFGQGTRLTVV.

The chain couples TRBV7-2 to TRBJ2-1; TRBD2 matches at 7 bases. Germline lookup yields CDR1 SGHTA and CDR2 FQGNSA. The CDR3 runs to 15 residues. V shed 2 bases and J 2 bases; nucleotides not matched to a gene: 3. CDR3 nucleotides: TGTGCCAGCAGCTTAATTGGGGGGGCCTACAATGAGCAGTTCTTC. Protein: CASSLIGGAYNEQFF.

This CDR3 reads CASSFAGWRSNQPQHF. In DNA, the CDR3 is TGTGCCAGCAGTTTTGCAGGATGGAGGAGCAATCAGCCCCAGCATTTT. The chain combines TRBV28 with TRBJ1-5; D is unresolved. CDR3 length: 16 amino acids. Germline assignment: CDR1 MDHEN and CDR2 SYDVKM. With 3 bases removed from V and 1 base from J, the gap between germline ends came to 13 bases.

The gene calls are TRBV4-2 and TRBJ2-2, with 7 nucleotides matching TRBD1. This CDR3 is built from 15 residues. Germline lookup yields CDR1 LGHNA and CDR2 YNFKEQ. Germline trimming cut 5 bases from V and 0 bases from J; bases unmatched to any gene: 3. The CDR3 coding sequence is TGTGCCAGCAGCATAGGGACAGCGAACACCGGGGAGCTGTTTTTT. As protein: CASSIGTANTGELFF.

This chain joins TRBV2 and TRBJ1-1; 8 bases line up with TRBD1. The CDR3 runs 14 residues. V was clipped by 6 bases and J by 1 base; unmatched bases: 4. Per the germline V gene, CDR1 is SNHLY and CDR2 is FYNNEI. As DNA, the CDR3 is TGTGCCAGCAGCGGACAGGGTTCGAACACTGAAGCTTTCTTT. It encodes CASSGQGSNTEAFF.

The genes are TRBV18 and TRBJ2-7; D tentatively fits TRBD1 or TRBD2 (5 bases each). The CDR3 has 13 residues. Trimming removed 6 bases from V and 7 bases from J, with 16 bases in between. Looked up from germline, CDR1 is KGHSH and CDR2 is LQKENI. In nucleotides, the CDR3 is TGTGCCAGCTCCCTACTCCGGGACCAGGAGCAGTACTTC. Amino acids: CASSLLRDQEQYF. Filled out from reference TRBV18 and TRBJ2-7, the complete variable domain reads NAGVMQNPRHLVRRRGQEARLRCSPMKGHSHVYWYRQLPEEGLKFMVYLQKENIIDESGMPKERFSAEFPKEGPSILRIQQVVRGDSAAYFCASSLLRDQEQYFGPGTRLTVT.

The chain carries TRBV7-8 and TRBJ2-1, with D perhaps assigned TRBD1 or TRBD2 (6 bases each). V lost 6 bases to trimming and J lost 6 bases, with 24 bases between them. This CDR3 has 17 amino acids. Germline-derived CDR1 and CDR2 are SGHVS and FQNEAQ. The CDR3 bases are TGTGCCAGCAGTTTTACCCCGGGGGCGGGACGGGGCAATGAGCAGTTCTTC. As protein: CASSFTPGAGRGNEQFF.

The chain has TRBV30 and TRBJ1-1; D not resolved. Germline assignment: CDR1 GTSNPN and CDR2 SVGIG (reference sequence). V lost 0 bases, J lost 2 bases, and 10 bases lay in between. This CDR3 is built from 14 residues. CDR3: CAWSVRRRNTEAFF. In DNA, the CDR3 is TGTGCCTGGAGTGTTAGACGTAGAAACACTGAAGCTTTCTTT.

The chain is built from TRBV11-3 and TRBJ2-7; D call uncertain. CDR1 and CDR2 (germline): SGHNT, YENEEA. The V and J ends lost 5 bases and 0 bases respectively, with 11 bases between them. The CDR3 covers 14 residues. The CDR3 DNA sequence: TGTGCCAGCAGCGGGTCAGATGGCTCCTACGAGCAGTACTTC. The encoded protein is CASSGSDGSYEQYF.